The 3 T cell receptor beta chains given below trace back to one sample, sequenced in a study of T cell responses to AZD1222 COVID-19 vaccine. The data were produced by immunoSEQ multiplex PCR, yet TCRdb's version contains in-frame clones alone and is incomplete. The sample holds roughly 170,000 clones, around nine tenths seen once. Sequencing used peripheral blood, obtained on day 0 of AZD1222 vaccination. The receptor source for this set is an adult in good health.

The J gene is TRBJ2-2, the V gene TRBV28, with 9 bases identical to TRBD1. V was pared by 5 bases and J by 1 base, with 11 bases of the junction left unmatched. The CDR3 has 18 amino acids. Looked up from germline, CDR1 is MDHEN and CDR2 is SYDVKM. The CDR3 loop is CASSPFFRDRENTGELFF. DNA for the CDR3: TGTGCCAGCAGTCCGTTTTTCCGGGACAGGGAGAACACCGGGGAGCTGTTTTTT.

This sequence joins TRBV5-1 and TRBJ1-4; 10 bases map to TRBD1. With V trimmed by 4 bases and J by 5 bases, 2 bases remained unmatched. The length of the CDR3 is 14 residues. CDR1 and CDR2 (germline): SGHRS, YFSETQ. The CDR3 here is CASSAGQGNEKLFF. DNA of the CDR3: TGCGCCAGCAGCGCGGGACAGGGGAATGAAAAACTGTTTTTT.

The chain joins TRBV21-1 to TRBJ2-7; the table gives TRBD1 as D, unverified against the DNA. TRBV21-1 constitutes a pseudogene. The CDR3 length is 15 residues. The CDR3 sequence is CASSKVRDRPYEQYF. The CDR3 nucleotides read TGTGCCAGCAGCAAAGTGAGGGACAGACCCTACGAGCAGTACTTC.